This is a list of T cell receptor beta chains from one sample in a study of blood T cell repertoires in COVID-19. Repertoires were generated with immunoSEQ multiplex PCR, while TCRdb's copy carries only in-frame clones and drops some. The data contain some 25,000 clones, 81% of them singletons. The specimen was peripheral blood. The receptors come from a man aged 50 to 60 with active or convalescent COVID-19. Both conserved end residues are part of each CDR3. D genes are given only for firm matches. Rows may omit the clone size; those that give it use once, few, many or a size class.

J gene: TRBJ2-1; V gene: TRBV11-1; CDR3 length: 15; clone size: NA; D gene: NA; CDR3 protein: CASSFGGDSYNEQFF; CDR3 DNA: TGTGCCAGCAGCTTTGGGGGCGACTCCTACAATGAGCAGTTCTTC
J gene: TRBJ2-2; V gene: TRBV7-3; CDR3 length: 14; clone size: NA; D gene: TRBD1; CDR3 protein: CASSKQGSPGELFF; CDR3 DNA: TGTGCCAGCAGCAAACAGGGGTCCCCCGGGGAGCTGTTTTTT
J gene: TRBJ2-1; V gene: TRBV20-1; CDR3 length: 16; clone size: NA; D gene: TRBD2; CDR3 protein: CSASRERLAGVLEQFF; CDR3 DNA: TGCAGTGCTAGTCGCGAGAGACTAGCGGGAGTTCTTGAGCAGTTCTTC
J gene: TRBJ2-1; V gene: TRBV7-9; CDR3 length: 12; clone size: NA; D gene: NA; CDR3 protein: CASSFGIQTQFF; CDR3 DNA: TGTGCCAGCAGCTTTGGCATCCAAACCCAGTTCTTC
J gene: TRBJ2-7; V gene: TRBV2; CDR3 length: 12; clone size: once; D gene: NA; CDR3 protein: CASFQGSYEQYF; CDR3 DNA: TGTGCCAGCTTTCAGGGGTCCTACGAGCAGTACTTC
J gene: TRBJ2-5; V gene: TRBV29-1; CDR3 length: 14; clone size: NA; D gene: NA; CDR3 protein: CSVEDPPGGETQYF; CDR3 DNA: TGCAGCGTTGAAGATCCCCCGGGTGGAGAGACCCAGTACTTC
J gene: TRBJ2-1; V gene: TRBV5-1; CDR3 length: 15; clone size: NA; D gene: NA; CDR3 protein: CASSLIPSSYNEQFF; CDR3 DNA: TGCGCCAGCAGCTTGATCCCTAGCTCCTACAATGAGCAGTTCTTC
J gene: TRBJ2-7; V gene: TRBV19; CDR3 length: 16; clone size: once; D gene: TRBD1; CDR3 protein: CASSMSGRQGSHEQYF; CDR3 DNA: TGTGCCAGTAGTATGTCGGGGAGACAGGGGTCCCACGAGCAGTACTTC
J gene: TRBJ1-2; V gene: TRBV6-6; CDR3 length: 15; clone size: NA; D gene: TRBD1; CDR3 protein: CASSPTGQGLRGYTF; CDR3 DNA: TGTGCCAGCAGTCCGACCGGACAGGGGTTAAGGGGCTACACCTTC
J gene: TRBJ1-1; V gene: TRBV11-3; CDR3 length: 15; clone size: once; D gene: NA; CDR3 protein: CASSWAPGERGEAFF; CDR3 DNA: TGTGCCAGCAGCTGGGCACCAGGGGAAAGGGGTGAAGCTTTCTTT
J gene: TRBJ2-5; V gene: TRBV5-6; CDR3 length: 13; clone size: NA; D gene: NA; CDR3 protein: CASSPGSLETQYF; CDR3 DNA: TGTGCCAGCAGCCCCGGTTCCTTGGAGACCCAGTACTTC
J gene: TRBJ2-7; V gene: TRBV7-9; CDR3 length: 11; clone size: NA; D gene: NA; CDR3 protein: CASRADYEQYF; CDR3 DNA: TGTGCCAGCAGAGCCGACTACGAGCAGTACTTC
J gene: TRBJ1-2; V gene: TRBV19; CDR3 length: 13; clone size: NA; D gene: NA; CDR3 protein: CASSMYGLYGYTF; CDR3 DNA: TGTGCCAGTAGTATGTATGGCCTCTATGGCTACACCTTC
J gene: TRBJ2-1; V gene: TRBV5-5; CDR3 length: 15; clone size: NA; D gene: TRBD2; CDR3 protein: CASRPTGLAGVEQFF; CDR3 DNA: TGTGCCAGCAGACCCACCGGACTAGCGGGAGTCGAGCAGTTCTTC
J gene: TRBJ2-1; V gene: TRBV11-2; CDR3 length: 15; clone size: NA; D gene: TRBD2; CDR3 protein: CASSLDTSGYNEQFF; CDR3 DNA: TGTGCCAGCAGCTTAGATACTAGCGGCTACAATGAGCAGTTCTTC
J gene: TRBJ1-5; V gene: TRBV12-3/TRBV12-4; CDR3 length: 13; clone size: NA; D gene: NA; CDR3 protein: CASSSKGNQPQHF; CDR3 DNA: TGTGCCAGCAGTTCTAAGGGGAATCAGCCCCAGCATTTT
J gene: TRBJ2-1; V gene: TRBV5-1; CDR3 length: 14; clone size: NA; D gene: NA; CDR3 protein: CASSLQTSINEQFF; CDR3 DNA: TGCGCCAGCAGCTTACAGACTAGTATCAATGAGCAGTTCTTC
J gene: TRBJ2-7; V gene: TRBV10-2; CDR3 length: 16; clone size: NA; D gene: NA; CDR3 protein: CASSESNAGAAYEQYF; CDR3 DNA: TGCGCCAGCAGTGAGTCGAACGCAGGGGCCGCCTACGAGCAGTACTTC
J gene: TRBJ1-6; V gene: TRBV5-1; CDR3 length: 14; clone size: NA; D gene: NA; CDR3 protein: CASRQSSYNSPLHF; CDR3 DNA: TGCGCCAGCAGACAGAGTTCCTATAATTCACCCCTCCACTTT
J gene: TRBJ1-1; V gene: TRBV20-1; CDR3 length: 11; clone size: NA; D gene: NA; CDR3 protein: CSATKARGAFF; CDR3 DNA: TGCAGTGCCACCAAGGCCAGGGGAGCTTTCTTT
J gene: TRBJ1-4; V gene: TRBV28; CDR3 length: 13; clone size: NA; D gene: NA; CDR3 protein: CASRQGTNEKLFF; CDR3 DNA: TGTGCCTCCCGTCAGGGAACTAATGAAAAACTGTTTTTT
J gene: TRBJ1-1; V gene: TRBV10-3; CDR3 length: 16; clone size: few; D gene: TRBD1; CDR3 protein: CAISEFGTGPNTEAFF; CDR3 DNA: TGTGCCATCAGTGAGTTTGGGACAGGACCGAACACTGAAGCTTTCTTT
J gene: TRBJ1-6; V gene: TRBV7-9; CDR3 length: 13; clone size: NA; D gene: NA; CDR3 protein: CASSLAERSPLHF; CDR3 DNA: TGTGCCAGCAGCTTAGCGGAGAGGTCACCCCTCCACTTT
J gene: TRBJ2-7; V gene: TRBV11-2; CDR3 length: 15; clone size: NA; D gene: TRBD2; CDR3 protein: CASSLTLAGGHEQYF; CDR3 DNA: TGTGCCAGCAGCTTAACACTAGCGGGGGGGCACGAGCAGTACTTC
J gene: TRBJ2-3; V gene: TRBV4-1; CDR3 length: 17; clone size: NA; D gene: TRBD2; CDR3 protein: CASSQDLRGGERDTQYF; CDR3 DNA: TGCGCCAGCAGCCAAGATCTTCGGGGGGGGGAAAGGGATACGCAGTATTTT
J gene: TRBJ2-5; V gene: TRBV7-3; CDR3 length: 16; clone size: NA; D gene: TRBD2; CDR3 protein: CASSFQPGGGKETQYF; CDR3 DNA: TGTGCCAGCAGCTTCCAGCCCGGGGGGGGGAAAGAGACCCAGTACTTC
J gene: TRBJ2-7; V gene: TRBV7-6; CDR3 length: 15; clone size: few; D gene: TRBD2; CDR3 protein: CASSPQRGALYEQYF; CDR3 DNA: TGTGCCAGCAGCCCCCAGCGGGGGGCCCTCTACGAGCAGTACTTC
J gene: TRBJ2-3; V gene: TRBV11-2; CDR3 length: 12; clone size: NA; D gene: NA; CDR3 protein: CASSPFRDTQYF; CDR3 DNA: TGTGCCAGCAGCCCCTTCCGGGATACGCAGTATTTT